The source of this TCR beta chain is a study of cytomegalovirus exposure and HLA in healthy donors. The PCR made use of 60 Vbeta and 13 Jbeta primers. Libraries were prepared by immunoSEQ multiplex PCR; TCRdb keeps only in-frame clonotypes and omits some of them. There are 100,000 to 150,000 clones in the sample; roughly four fifths occur only once, and roughly 2.5% lies in the top ten. A remark on this clone: Its antigen remains unknown.

Study-level results: The authors confirmed in vitro that three CMV-associated chains were specific for CMV antigens.

Trimming took off 6 bases at V and 5 bases at J, with 16 bases between the two ends. Germline CDR1 and CDR2: MNHEY and SMNVEV (reference sequence). The CDR3 is 15 residues long. The J gene is TRBJ2-2, the V gene TRBV27, with a weak D call TRBD2 (6 bases). This sequence was found in a boy under 10 years old in good health and CMV-seronegative. The sample was PBMCs. CDR3: CASRVMEGRTGELFF. The CDR3 DNA sequence: TGTGCCAGCAGGGTTATGGAGGGGAGGACCGGGGAGCTGTTTTTT.